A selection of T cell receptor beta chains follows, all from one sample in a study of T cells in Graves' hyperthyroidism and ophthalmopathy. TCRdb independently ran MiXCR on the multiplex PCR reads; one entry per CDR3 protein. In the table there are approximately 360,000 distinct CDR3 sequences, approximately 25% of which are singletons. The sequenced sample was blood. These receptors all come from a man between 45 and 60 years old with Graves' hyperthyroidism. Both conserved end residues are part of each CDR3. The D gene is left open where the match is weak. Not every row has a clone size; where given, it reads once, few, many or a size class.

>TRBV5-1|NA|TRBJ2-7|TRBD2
CASSFLAGDGYEQYF
TGCGCCAGCAGCTTCCTAGCGGGAGATGGGTACGAGCAGTACTTC
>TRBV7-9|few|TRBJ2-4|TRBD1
CASSLVGQGGAKNIQYF
TGTGCCAGCAGCTTGGTCGGACAGGGGGGAGCCAAAAACATTCAGTACTTC
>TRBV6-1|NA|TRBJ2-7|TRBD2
CASKTSGRGEQYF
TGTGCCAGCAAGACTAGCGGGAGGGGGGAGCAGTACTTC
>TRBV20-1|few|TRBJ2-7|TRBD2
CSADHLTSGSYEQYF
TGCAGTGCCGACCACCTGACTAGCGGGAGCTACGAGCAGTACTTC
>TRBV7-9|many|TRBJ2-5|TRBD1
CASSAPGQGGTQYF
TGTGCCAGCAGCGCACCGGGACAGGGAGGCACCCAGTACTTC
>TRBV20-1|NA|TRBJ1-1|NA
CSAEGSTEAFF
TGCAGTGCCGAGGGGTCCACTGAAGCTTTCTTT
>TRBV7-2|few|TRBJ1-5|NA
CASGYSNQPQHF
TGTGCTTCGGGCTATAGCAATCAGCCCCAGCATTTT
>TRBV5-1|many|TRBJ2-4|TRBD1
CASSLEGAPGNIQYF
TGCGCCAGCAGCTTGGAGGGGGCCCCCGGTAACATTCAGTACTTC
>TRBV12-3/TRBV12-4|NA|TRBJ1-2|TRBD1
CASRPQGGFYGYTF
TGTGCCAGCAGGCCACAGGGGGGTTTCTATGGCTACACCTTC
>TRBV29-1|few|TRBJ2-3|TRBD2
CSVRAGTSGRTDTQYF
TGCAGCGTTAGGGCTGGGACTAGCGGGAGAACAGATACGCAGTATTTT
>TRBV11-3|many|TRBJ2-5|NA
CASSFSFPQETQYF
TGTGCCAGCAGCTTTTCGTTTCCTCAAGAGACCCAGTACTTC
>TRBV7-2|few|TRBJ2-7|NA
CASSGGPGYEQYF
TGTGCCAGCAGCGGCGGGCCCGGCTACGAGCAGTACTTC
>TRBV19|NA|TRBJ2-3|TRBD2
CASSTGLAGSTDTQYF
TGTGCCAGTAGTACCGGACTAGCGGGATCGACAGATACGCAGTATTTT
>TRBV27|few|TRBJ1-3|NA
CASRGYGNTIYF
TGTGCCAGCCGCGGTTATGGGAACACCATATATTTT
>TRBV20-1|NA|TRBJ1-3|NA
CSASAGAGGNTIYF
TGCAGTGCTAGTGCGGGGGCTGGTGGAAACACCATATATTTT
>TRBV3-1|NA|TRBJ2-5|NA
CASSHTLGLAQYF
TGTGCCAGCAGCCACACCCTGGGTCTCGCCCAGTACTTC
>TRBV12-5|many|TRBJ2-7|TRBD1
CASGPGGQGGNEQYF
TGTGCTAGTGGCCCAGGTGGACAGGGCGGTAACGAGCAGTACTTC
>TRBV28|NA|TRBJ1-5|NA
CASSRPGGPQHF
TGTGCCAGCAGTCGCCCTGGAGGGCCCCAGCATTTT
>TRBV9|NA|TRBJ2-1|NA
CASSGRDVAYNEQFF
TGTGCCAGCAGCGGCCGGGACGTAGCCTACAATGAGCAGTTCTTC
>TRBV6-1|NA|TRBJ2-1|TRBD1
CASSPRTGEQFF
TGTGCCAGCAGTCCGCGGACAGGCGAGCAGTTCTTC
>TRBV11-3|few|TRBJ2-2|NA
CASSLAPTTGELFF
TGTGCCAGCAGCTTAGCACCGACCACCGGGGAGCTGTTTTTT
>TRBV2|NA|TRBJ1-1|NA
CASSKRDPNWDTEAFF
TGTGCCAGCAGTAAACGGGACCCAAACTGGGACACTGAAGCTTTCTTT
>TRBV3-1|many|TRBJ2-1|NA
CASSQAVTNNEQFF
TGTGCCAGCAGCCAAGCGGTTACTAACAATGAGCAGTTCTTC
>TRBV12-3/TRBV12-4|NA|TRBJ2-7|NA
CASSLALGRGEQYF
TGTGCCAGCAGTTTAGCGCTAGGGCGAGGCGAGCAGTACTTC
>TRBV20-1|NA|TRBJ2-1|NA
CSAMQNNEQFF
TGCAGTGCTATGCAAAACAATGAGCAGTTCTTC
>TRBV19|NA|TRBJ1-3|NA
CASSRGSSGNTIYF
TGTGCCAGTAGTCGGGGGAGCTCTGGAAACACCATATATTTT
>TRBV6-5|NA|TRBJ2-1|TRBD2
CASSYGFGLAGYEQFF
TGTGCCAGCAGTTACGGCTTCGGACTAGCGGGTTATGAGCAGTTCTTC
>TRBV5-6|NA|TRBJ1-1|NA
CASSSLNPPSAFF
TGTGCCAGCAGCTCCCTCAACCCTCCGAGTGCTTTCTTT
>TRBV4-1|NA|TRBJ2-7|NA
CASSQDNPGLARNYEQYF
TGCGCCAGCAGCCAAGATAACCCAGGGCTAGCTCGAAACTACGAGCAGTACTTC
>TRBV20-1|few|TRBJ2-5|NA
CSVKKNQETQYF
TGCAGTGTTAAGAAGAACCAAGAGACCCAGTACTTC
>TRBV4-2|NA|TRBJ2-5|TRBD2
CASSQDPAGGRETQYF
TGTGCCAGCAGCCAAGATCCGGCGGGAGGTAGAGAGACCCAGTACTTC
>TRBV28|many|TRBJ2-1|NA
CASSYRGRGVPQFF
TGTGCCAGCAGCTACAGGGGCCGCGGGGTGCCGCAGTTCTTC
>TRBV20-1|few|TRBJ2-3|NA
CSASFAAPSTDTQYF
TGCAGTGCTAGTTTTGCGGCCCCAAGCACAGATACGCAGTATTTT
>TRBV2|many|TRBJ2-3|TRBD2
CASSEDRTSGTIYTQYF
TGTGCCAGCAGTGAGGACCGGACTAGCGGGACGATCTATACGCAGTATTTT
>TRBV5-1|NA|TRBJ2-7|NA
CASSLNTGNSYEQYF
TGCGCCAGCAGCCTAAATACAGGGAACTCCTACGAGCAGTACTTC
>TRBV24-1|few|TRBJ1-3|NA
CATRHSAGNTIYF
TGTGCCACCCGACACAGCGCTGGAAACACCATATATTTT
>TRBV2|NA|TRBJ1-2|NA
CASSESGLGGYTF
TGTGCCAGCAGTGAATCCGGGTTGGGAGGCTACACCTTC
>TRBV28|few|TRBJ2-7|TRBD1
CASSPRRGTGEFNEQYF
TGTGCCAGCAGTCCCCGGAGGGGGACAGGGGAGTTCAACGAGCAGTACTTC
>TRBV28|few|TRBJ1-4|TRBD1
CASSSRQGGSTNEKLFF
TGTGCCAGCAGTTCCAGACAGGGGGGCTCAACTAATGAAAAACTGTTTTTT
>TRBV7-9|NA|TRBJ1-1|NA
CASSLVFSGEAFF
TGTGCCAGCAGCTTAGTATTTTCGGGTGAAGCTTTCTTT
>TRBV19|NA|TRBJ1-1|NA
CASSIRANTEAFF
TGTGCCAGTAGTATTCGGGCGAACACTGAAGCTTTCTTT
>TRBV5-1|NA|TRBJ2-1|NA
CASSYASGQGGHEQFF
TGCGCCAGCAGCTACGCAAGCGGGCAGGGGGGGCATGAGCAGTTCTTC
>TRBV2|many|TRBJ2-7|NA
CASAGSTFYEQYF
TGTGCCAGCGCAGGGAGTACGTTCTACGAGCAGTACTTC
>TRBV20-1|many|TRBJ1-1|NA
CSALLGTGTEAFF
TGCAGTGCTCTATTAGGGACGGGCACTGAAGCTTTCTTT
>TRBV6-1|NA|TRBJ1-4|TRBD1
CASRQDRGNEKLFF
TGTGCCAGCCGGCAGGACAGGGGAAATGAAAAACTGTTTTTT
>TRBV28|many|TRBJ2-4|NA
CASSRYDLTLAKNIQYF
TGTGCCAGCAGTCGCTATGACCTGACCCTAGCCAAAAACATTCAGTACTTC
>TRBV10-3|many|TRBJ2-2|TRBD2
CAISSTTSGSLAGELFF
TGTGCCATCAGCTCTACTACTAGCGGGAGTTTGGCCGGGGAGCTGTTTTTT
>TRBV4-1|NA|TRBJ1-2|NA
CASSQGDSRANYGYTF
TGCGCCAGCAGCCAAGGCGACAGTCGGGCTAACTATGGCTACACCTTC
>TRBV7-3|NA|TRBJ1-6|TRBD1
CASSLGQMGYNSPLHF
TGTGCCAGCAGCTTGGGACAGATGGGTTATAATTCACCCCTCCACTTT
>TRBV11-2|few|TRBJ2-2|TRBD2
CASSELAGDTGELFF
TGTGCCAGCAGCGAACTAGCGGGAGACACCGGGGAGCTGTTTTTT
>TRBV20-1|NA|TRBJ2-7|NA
CSARAQDGISEQYF
TGCAGTGCTAGAGCCCAGGATGGGATCTCCGAGCAGTACTTC
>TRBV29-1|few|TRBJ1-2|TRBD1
CSVEQDRGAGYTF
TGCAGCGTTGAGCAGGACAGGGGAGCTGGCTACACCTTC
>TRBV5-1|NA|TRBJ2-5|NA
CASKVTGSQETQYF
TGCGCCAGCAAGGTTACTGGGTCCCAAGAGACCCAGTACTTC